The 5 T cell receptor beta chains below come from one sample, sequenced in a study of cytomegalovirus exposure and HLA in healthy donors. The PCR employed 60 Vbeta primers together with 13 Jbeta primers. TCRdb's table, derived via immunoSEQ multiplex PCR, lists solely in-frame clones and lacks some. The data show over 150,000 clones, almost 75% seen once. The source material was PBMCs. The receptors here all came from a young woman in good health and CMV-seropositive.

V is TRBV5-1 and J is TRBJ2-1; no clear D gene. V lost 1 base and J lost 8, with 13 bases in between. This CDR3 contains 14 residues. CDR1 SGHRS and CDR2 YFSETQ come from the germline V gene. CDR3 region: CASSLTALIYEQFF. The CDR3 coding sequence is TGCGCCAGCAGCTTGACAGCACTTATTTATGAGCAGTTCTTC.

The chain carries TRBV30 and TRBJ1-2; 8 nucleotides match TRBD1. V was clipped by 3 bases and J by 5 bases; unmatched bases: 11. The CDR3 extends over 15 amino acids. Germline V gene lookup returns CDR1 GTSNPN and CDR2 SVGIG (reference sequence). The CDR3 nucleotides read TGTGCCTGGAGAGGAGGGATGGGACAGGATTATGGCTACACCTTC. It yields the protein CAWRGGMGQDYGYTF.

The gene calls are TRBV19 and TRBJ1-1; perhaps TRBD1 as D (6 bases). The CDR3 runs to 16 residues. From germline, CDR1 is LNHDA and CDR2 SQIVND (reference sequence). Trimming stripped 4 bases from V and 3 bases from J, with 18 bases between. This CDR3 reads CASSTTGGASDTEAFF. In DNA form, the CDR3 reads TGTGCCAGTAGTACCACCGGGGGGGCTTCTGACACTGAAGCTTTCTTT.

The chain has TRBV30 and TRBJ1-5, with D possibly being TRBD1 (5 bases). This CDR3 is 13 amino acids long. V lost 0 bases and J lost 6, with 9 bases in between. Germline-derived CDR1 and CDR2 are GTSNPN and SVGIG (reference sequence). The CDR3, as DNA: TGTGCCTGGAGTGTGGGGGGAGCTCAGCCCCAGCATTTT. Its translation: CAWSVGGAQPQHF.

In regard to this clone: A junction end diverges from the germline sequence, so it may reflect a read error. V gene TRBV15 combines with J gene TRBJ2-5, with D perhaps matching TRBD2 (6 bases). Germline CDR1 and CDR2: LNHNV and YYDKDF (reference sequence). The CDR3 totals 13 residues. Here the CDR3 reads CATSRGGGGTSDF. CDR3 sequence (DNA): TGTGCCACCAGCAGAGGAGGTGGGGGGACCTCCGACTTC. Variable domain in full (rest from reference TRBV15 and TRBJ2-5): DAMVIQNPRYQVTQFGKPVTLSCSQTLNHNVMYWYQQKSSQAPKLLFHYYDKDFNNEADTPDNFQSRRPNTSFCFLDIRSPGLGDTAMYLCATSRGGGGTSDFGPGTRLLVL.